This paragraph covers one TCR beta chain sequence. For the second PCR, which ran for roughly 6 to 12 cycles, a sample-barcoded 5' primer and a J-beta primer mix were used. TCRdb independently ran MiXCR on the 5' RACE reads; one entry per CDR3 protein. Here the sample spans 700,000 to 850,000 distinct CDR3 sequences, 53% being singletons. The source of the sample is a study of blood T cells in healthy people across ages. In the study overall: Per two T cells, template switching captured roughly one barcoded beta molecule.

The CDR3 is 13 residues long. With 5 bases clipped from V and 3 bases from J, the junction kept 5 bases outside the gene matches. Germline V gene data show CDR1 as DFQATT and CDR2 as SNEGSKA (reference sequence). There were healthy Caucasian individuals from Russia, aged about 6 to 100, serving as donors. Donors each provided 8 to 10 milliliters of peripheral blood. Sample: blood. V gene TRBV20-1 combines with J gene TRBJ2-7; 9 bases match TRBD1. This receptor was taken from a man older than 75 in good health. CDR3 bases: TGCAGTGCTGTCGGACAGGGGAGCTACGAGCAGTACTTC. Residues: CSAVGQGSYEQYF.